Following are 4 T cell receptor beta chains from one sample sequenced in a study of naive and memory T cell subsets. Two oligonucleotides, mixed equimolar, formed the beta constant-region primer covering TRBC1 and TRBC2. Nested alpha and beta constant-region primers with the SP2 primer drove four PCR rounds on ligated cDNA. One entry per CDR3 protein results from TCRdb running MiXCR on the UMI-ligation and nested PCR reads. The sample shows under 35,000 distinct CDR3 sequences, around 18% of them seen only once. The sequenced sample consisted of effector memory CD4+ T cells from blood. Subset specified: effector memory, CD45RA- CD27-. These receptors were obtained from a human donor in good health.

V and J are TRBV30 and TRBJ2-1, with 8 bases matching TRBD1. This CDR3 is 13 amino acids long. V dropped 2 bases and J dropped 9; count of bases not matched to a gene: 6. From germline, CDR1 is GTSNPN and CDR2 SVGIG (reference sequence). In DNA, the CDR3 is TGTGCCTGGAGTACTCAGGGGGCGGTTGAGCAGTTCTTC. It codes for CAWSTQGAVEQFF.

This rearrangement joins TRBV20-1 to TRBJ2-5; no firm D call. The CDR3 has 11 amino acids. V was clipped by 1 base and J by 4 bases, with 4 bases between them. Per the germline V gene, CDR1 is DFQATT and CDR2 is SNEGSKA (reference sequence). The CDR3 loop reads CSARVGETQYF. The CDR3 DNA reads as TGCAGTGCTAGAGTAGGAGAGACCCAGTACTTC.

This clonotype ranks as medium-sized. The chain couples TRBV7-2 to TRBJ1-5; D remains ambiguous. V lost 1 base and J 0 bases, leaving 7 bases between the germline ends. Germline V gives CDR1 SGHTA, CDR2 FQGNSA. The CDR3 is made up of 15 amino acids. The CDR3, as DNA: TGTGCCAGCAGCTTAGATCAGTATAGCAATCAGCCCCAGCATTTT. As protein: CASSLDQYSNQPQHF.

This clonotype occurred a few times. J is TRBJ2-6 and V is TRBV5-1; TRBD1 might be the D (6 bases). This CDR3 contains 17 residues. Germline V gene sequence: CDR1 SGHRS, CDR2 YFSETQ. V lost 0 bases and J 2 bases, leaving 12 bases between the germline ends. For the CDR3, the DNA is TGCGCCAGCAGCTTGGGACAGGTCATTACTGGGGCCAACGTCCTGACTTTC. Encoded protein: CASSLGQVITGANVLTF.